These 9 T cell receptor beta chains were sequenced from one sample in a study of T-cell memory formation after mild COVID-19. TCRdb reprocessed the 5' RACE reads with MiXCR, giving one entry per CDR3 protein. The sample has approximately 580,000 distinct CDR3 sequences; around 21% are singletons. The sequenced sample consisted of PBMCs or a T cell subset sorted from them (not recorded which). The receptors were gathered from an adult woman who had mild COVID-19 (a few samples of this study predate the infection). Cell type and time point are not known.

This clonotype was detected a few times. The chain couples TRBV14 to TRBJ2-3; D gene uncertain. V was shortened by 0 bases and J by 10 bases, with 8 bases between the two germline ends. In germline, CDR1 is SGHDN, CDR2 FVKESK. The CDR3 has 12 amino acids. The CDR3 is CASSQDGLAQYF. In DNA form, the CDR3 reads TGTGCCAGCAGCCAAGATGGGCTCGCGCAGTATTTT. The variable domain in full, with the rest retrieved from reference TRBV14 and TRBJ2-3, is EAGVTQFPSHSVIEKGQTVTLRCDPISGHDNLYWYRRVMGKEIKFLLHFVKESKQDESGMPNNRFLAERTGGTYSTLKVQPAELEDSGVYFCASSQDGLAQYFGPGTRLTVL.

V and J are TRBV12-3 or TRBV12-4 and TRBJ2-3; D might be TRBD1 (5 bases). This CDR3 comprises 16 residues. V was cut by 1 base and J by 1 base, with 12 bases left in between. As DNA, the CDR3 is TGTGCCAGCAGTTTAGGAAGCAGGGTCGGCACAGATACGCAGTATTTT. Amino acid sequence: CASSLGSRVGTDTQYF.

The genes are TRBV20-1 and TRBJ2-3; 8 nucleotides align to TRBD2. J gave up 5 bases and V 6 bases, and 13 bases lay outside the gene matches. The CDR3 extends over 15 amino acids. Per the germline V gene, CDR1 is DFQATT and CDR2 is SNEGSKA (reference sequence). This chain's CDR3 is CSAPGGSGDVDTQYF. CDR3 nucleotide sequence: TGCAGTGCCCCGGGCGGTAGCGGGGACGTAGATACGCAGTATTTT.

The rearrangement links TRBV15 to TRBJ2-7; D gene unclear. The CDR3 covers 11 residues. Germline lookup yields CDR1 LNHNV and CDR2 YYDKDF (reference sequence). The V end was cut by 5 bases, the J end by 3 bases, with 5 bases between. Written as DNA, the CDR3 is TGTGCCACCAGCCCGGTCTACGAGCAGTACTTC. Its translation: CATSPVYEQYF.

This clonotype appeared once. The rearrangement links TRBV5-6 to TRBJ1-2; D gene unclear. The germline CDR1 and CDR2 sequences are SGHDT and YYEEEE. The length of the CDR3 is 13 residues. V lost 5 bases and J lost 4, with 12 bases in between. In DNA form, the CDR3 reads TGTGCCAGCAGACATACAGACTTCTATGGCTACACCTTC. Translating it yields CASRHTDFYGYTF.

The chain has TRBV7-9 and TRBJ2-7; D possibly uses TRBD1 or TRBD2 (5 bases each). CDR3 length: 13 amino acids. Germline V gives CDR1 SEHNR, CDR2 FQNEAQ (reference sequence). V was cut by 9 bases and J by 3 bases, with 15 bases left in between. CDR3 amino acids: CASRDGRHYEQYF. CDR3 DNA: TGTGCCAGTAGGGACGGCAGGCACTACGAGCAGTACTTC.

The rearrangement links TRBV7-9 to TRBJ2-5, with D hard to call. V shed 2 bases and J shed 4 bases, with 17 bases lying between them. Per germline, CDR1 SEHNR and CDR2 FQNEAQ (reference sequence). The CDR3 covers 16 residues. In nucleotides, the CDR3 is TGTGCCAGCAGCTTAAGATCCCCAGGTACCGGAGAGACCCAGTACTTC. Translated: CASSLRSPGTGETQYF.

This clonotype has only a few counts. The CDR3 region is CASSLSGENTEAFF. CDR3 sequence (DNA): TGCGCCAGCAGCTTGTCAGGGGAGAACACTGAAGCTTTCTTT. The chain joins TRBV5-1 to TRBJ1-1, with a tentative D call TRBD1 (6 bases). Per the germline V gene, CDR1 is SGHRS and CDR2 is YFSETQ. The CDR3 spans 14 residues. Trimming shortened V by 1 base and J by 1 base, and 8 bases separated the two germline ends. The entire variable domain, with the rest obtained from reference TRBV5-1 and TRBJ1-1, is as follows: KAGVTQTPRYLIKTRGQQVTLSCSPISGHRSVSWYQQTPGQGLQFLFEYFSETQRNKGNFPGRFSGRQFSNSRSEMNVSTLELGDSALYLCASSLSGENTEAFFGQGTRLTVV.

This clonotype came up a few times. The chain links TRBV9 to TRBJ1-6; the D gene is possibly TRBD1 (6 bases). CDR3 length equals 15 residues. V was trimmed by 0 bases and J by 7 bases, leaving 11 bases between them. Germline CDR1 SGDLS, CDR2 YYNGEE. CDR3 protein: CASSVDAQGNSPLHF. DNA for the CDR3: TGTGCCAGCAGCGTAGACGCACAGGGAAATTCACCCCTCCACTTT.